The 27 T cell receptor beta chains reported below all come from one sample, sequenced in a study of cytotoxic CD8 clonotypes in ibrutinib-treated CLL. Produced via immunoSEQ multiplex PCR; TCRdb's table is partial and in-frame only. The sample contains some 150,000 clones, roughly 80% of which appear only once. The sequencing used PBMCs, collected after 12 months of ibrutinib treatment. The receptors originated from a human donor with chronic lymphocytic leukemia.

This chain joins TRBV14 and TRBJ2-6, with no clear D. CDR3 size: 13 residues. Looked up from germline, CDR1 is SGHDN and CDR2 is FVKESK. V was cut by 2 bases and J by 4 bases, with 3 bases left in between. The CDR3: CASSQQGANVLTF. In DNA, the CDR3 is TGTGCCAGCAGCCAACAGGGGGCCAACGTCCTGACTTTC.

The rearrangement links TRBV7-9 to TRBJ2-7; the D is unclear. CDR3 size: 12 residues. The V gene lost 3 bases and the J gene lost 2 bases, with 5 bases spanning the gap. The germline CDR1 and CDR2 sequences are SEHNR and FQNEAQ (reference sequence). For the CDR3, the DNA is TGTGCCAGCAGCTTCACTACCTACGAGCAGTACTTC. Protein sequence: CASSFTTYEQYF.

This clone was observed a handful of times. This chain connects TRBV11-1 to TRBJ2-2; a possible D gene is TRBD1 (6 bases). This CDR3 contains 11 residues. Germline lookup yields CDR1 SGHAT and CDR2 FQDESV (reference sequence). Trimming cost V 10 bases and J 6 bases, with 9 bases left between them. The CDR3 DNA reads TGTGCCACATCAGGGGCCGGGGAGCTGTTTTTT. It encodes CATSGAGELFF.

The V and J genes are TRBV7-9 and TRBJ1-5, with TRBD1 matching 7 bases. This CDR3 comprises 15 residues. The V gene's germline CDR1 is SEHNR and CDR2 FQNEAQ (reference sequence). V shed 8 bases and J 2 bases; nucleotides not matched to a gene: 9. CDR3 DNA: TGTGCCAGCGGCCCGACAGGGAACGGCAATCAGCCCCAGCATTTT. Amino acid sequence: CASGPTGNGNQPQHF.

This sequence joins TRBV2 and TRBJ1-2; TRBD1 aligns across 10 bases. CDR3 length: 13 amino acids. V shed 7 bases, J shed 5 bases, and the junction held 4 bases outside the gene matches. Germline V gene lookup returns CDR1 SNHLY and CDR2 FYNNEI. CDR3 in amino acids: CASIPGQGYGYTF. The CDR3 DNA reads as TGTGCCAGCATCCCGGGACAGGGGTATGGCTACACCTTC.

The rearrangement links TRBV28 to TRBJ1-1, with a possible D match to TRBD1 (5 bases). V was shortened by 3 bases and J by 5 bases, with 13 bases between the two germline ends. This CDR3 has 14 amino acids. CDR1 is MDHEN, CDR2 SYDVKM, per germline. For the CDR3, the DNA is TGTGCCAGCAGTTTCTTAGCAGGGCAAACTGAAGCTTTCTTT. Translated: CASSFLAGQTEAFF.

This chain links TRBV15 with TRBJ2-5, with a weak D call TRBD1 (6 bases). Per the germline V gene, CDR1 is LNHNV and CDR2 is YYDKDF (reference sequence). This CDR3 contains 13 residues. The V and J ends lost 5 bases and 5 bases respectively, with 12 bases between them. In DNA, the CDR3 is TGTGCCACCAGCTGGGGGCTTCGGGAGACCCAGTACTTC. Translation: CATSWGLRETQYF.

Turning to this clone: Only one base separates this from a far larger clonotype, so it likely reflects a read error. The V gene is TRBV4-2, the J gene TRBJ2-7, with TRBD1 matching 10 bases. Germline V gene data show CDR1 as LGHNA and CDR2 as YNFKEQ. V lost 0 bases and J lost 5; bases outside the gene matches: 4. CDR3 length equals 15 residues. In DNA, the CDR3 is TGTGCCAGCAGCCAAGAGGACAGGGGGAACCACGAGCAGTACTTC. Protein: CASSQEDRGNHEQYF.

The chain is built from TRBV6-5 and TRBJ1-6, with 10 positions matching TRBD1. V dropped 8 bases and J dropped 9; count of bases not matched to a gene: 10. CDR1 and CDR2 (germline): MNHEY, SVGAGI. This CDR3 spans 15 amino acids. The DNA of the CDR3 is TGTGCCAGCGCCGGAGGGGGACAGGGGAGTTCACCCCTCCACTTT. Protein: CASAGGGQGSSPLHF.

The CDR3 sequence: CASSIGRLANYGYTF. The DNA for the CDR3 is TGTGCCAGTAGTATCGGCCGCCTAGCTAACTATGGCTACACCTTC. V and J are TRBV19 and TRBJ1-2, with unresolved D. CDR1 is LNHDA, CDR2 SQIVND, per germline (reference sequence). Between the trimmed V and J ends, which lost 3 bases and 0 bases, there was a span of 11 bases. The CDR3 is 15 residues long.

The V call is TRBV12-2, the J call TRBJ1-3. TRBV12-2 is classified as a pseudogene. This CDR3 spans 16 amino acids. Here the CDR3 reads CASRPRRDPGGNTIYF. The CDR3 DNA sequence: TGTGCAAGTCGTCCCCGACGGGACCCGGGCGGAAACACCATATATTTT.

The V gene is TRBV29-1, the J gene TRBJ2-7, with D possibly being TRBD1 or TRBD2 (6 bases each). The germline CDR1 and CDR2 sequences are SQVTM and ANQGSEA. V was shortened by 6 bases and J by 3 bases, with 12 bases between the two germline ends. The CDR3 is 12 amino acids. DNA for the CDR3: TGCAGCGTCCGCGGGACAAGCTACGAGCAGTACTTC. Its translation: CSVRGTSYEQYF.

CDR3 bases: TGTGCCAGCAGTTCGCCGGGACTAGCGGACTCCTACAATGAGCAGTTCTTC. It encodes CASSSPGLADSYNEQFF. V usage is TRBV11-3 and J usage is TRBJ2-1, with 11 bases matching TRBD2. CDR3 length: 17 amino acids. Per the germline V gene, CDR1 is SGHNT and CDR2 is YENEEA. V lost 6 bases, J lost 0 bases, and 7 bases stayed unmatched.

This chain links TRBV19 with TRBJ1-1; D call uncertain. The V gene lost 5 bases and the J gene lost 8 bases, with 9 bases spanning the gap. There are 11 residues in the CDR3. The germline gives CDR1 LNHDA, CDR2 SQIVND (reference sequence). The CDR3 loop reads CASSWGWEAFF. The CDR3 DNA sequence: TGTGCCAGTAGTTGGGGTTGGGAAGCTTTCTTT.

This chain links TRBV5-8 with TRBJ2-3; D might be TRBD1 (5 bases). Germline-derived CDR1 and CDR2 are SGHTS and YDEGEE. V was shortened by 4 bases and J by 5 bases, with 14 bases between the two germline ends. The CDR3 loop spans 14 amino acids. The CDR3 coding sequence is TGTGCCAGCAGCCTTAGGGGATTTGGAGATACGCAGTATTTT. This codes for CASSLRGFGDTQYF.

This chain uses TRBV27 with TRBJ2-5; D unclear. The CDR3 loop spans 13 amino acids. V lost 3 bases to trimming and J lost 6 bases, with 11 bases between them. Germline lookup yields CDR1 MNHEY and CDR2 SMNVEV (reference sequence). The CDR3 loop reads CASSFGRAQTQYF. The CDR3 DNA reads as TGTGCCAGCAGTTTTGGCCGAGCGCAGACCCAGTACTTC.

The rearrangement links TRBV6-5 to TRBJ2-1; TRBD1 is a possible D gene (5 bases). CDR1 is MNHEY, CDR2 SVGAGI, per germline. V gave up 8 bases and J gave up 0 bases, with 8 bases separating them. CDR3 size: 13 residues. This CDR3 reads CASRTSSYNEQFF. The DNA of the CDR3 is TGTGCCAGCCGGACAAGCTCCTACAATGAGCAGTTCTTC.

The chain uses TRBV5-1 and TRBJ2-3; D perhaps matches TRBD2 (5 bases). Germline CDR1 reads SGHRS; CDR2 reads YFSETQ. The CDR3 is 14 residues long. Trimming shortened V by 0 bases and J by 7 bases, and 12 bases separated the two germline ends. This CDR3 reads CASSLVTGFNTQYF. In nucleotides, the CDR3 is TGCGCCAGCAGCTTGGTCACGGGGTTCAATACGCAGTATTTT.

The chain joins TRBV27 to TRBJ2-2; 7 bases map to TRBD2. The V gene's germline CDR1 is MNHEY and CDR2 SMNVEV (reference sequence). The V gene end was trimmed by 0 bases and the J gene end by 5 bases; junction bases not matched to a gene: 3. The CDR3 contains 15 residues. CDR3 DNA: TGTGCCAGCAGTTTATCTCCAGCGGGAACCGGGGAGCTGTTTTTT. The encoded protein is CASSLSPAGTGELFF.

This clone has a handful of counts. The chain is built from TRBV14 and TRBJ1-6, with D unresolved. CDR1 is SGHDN and CDR2 is FVKESK in the germline V gene. There are 14 residues in the CDR3. Trimming stripped 2 bases from V and 10 bases from J, with 12 bases between. The CDR3 here is CASSQSVEISPLHF. CDR3 bases: TGTGCCAGCAGCCAATCTGTCGAAATCTCACCCCTCCACTTT. Variable domain in full (rest from reference TRBV14 and TRBJ1-6): EAGVTQFPSHSVIEKGQTVTLRCDPISGHDNLYWYRRVMGKEIKFLLHFVKESKQDESGMPNNRFLAERTGGTYSTLKVQPAELEDSGVYFCASSQSVEISPLHFGNGTRLTVT.

This chain joins TRBV5-6 and TRBJ2-7, with D possibly being TRBD1 (5 bases). This CDR3 has 15 amino acids. V shed 2 bases and J shed 6 bases, with 18 bases lying between them. Per germline, CDR1 SGHDT and CDR2 YYEEEE. The CDR3 here is CASSLRARAGSEQYF. The CDR3 nucleotides read TGTGCCAGCAGCTTACGGGCCAGGGCAGGTAGCGAGCAGTACTTC.

This chain joins TRBV4-1 and TRBJ2-1; 15 bases line up with TRBD2. Trimming cost V 2 bases and J 10 bases; bases outside gene matches: 12. This CDR3 comprises 18 residues. Germline V lookup: CDR1 MGHRA, CDR2 YSYEKL. The CDR3 sequence is CASSQQVGLAGGPVEQFF. CDR3 DNA: TGCGCCAGCAGCCAACAAGTTGGACTAGCGGGGGGGCCGGTCGAGCAGTTCTTC.

This chain's CDR3 is CASSLRGVSRWEETQYF. Here the CDR3 DNA reads TGTGCCAGCAGCTTAAGGGGGGTCTCCCGATGGGAGGAGACCCAGTACTTC. This sequence joins TRBV7-2 and TRBJ2-5; the D gene could be TRBD1 or TRBD2 (6 bases each). Germline lookup yields CDR1 SGHTA and CDR2 FQGNSA. The CDR3 runs 17 residues. V was trimmed by 2 bases and J by 5 bases, leaving 21 bases between them.

This clone has a handful of counts. The chain joins TRBV5-1 to TRBJ1-6; TRBD1 matches 9 bases. V shed 7 bases and J 7 bases; nucleotides not matched to a gene: 12. Germline loops: CDR1 SGHRS, CDR2 YFSETQ. The CDR3 sequence is 16 residues long. CDR3 amino acids: CASSEGQGNPNSPLHF. The CDR3 DNA follows: TGCGCCAGCTCAGAGGGACAGGGAAACCCAAATTCACCCCTCCACTTT.

V gene TRBV7-9 combines with J gene TRBJ2-5, with D perhaps TRBD2 (5 bases). With 5 bases removed from V and 5 bases from J, the gap between germline ends came to 6 bases. The length of the CDR3 is 11 residues. Germline V lookup: CDR1 SEHNR, CDR2 FQNEAQ (reference sequence). CDR3 nucleotide sequence: TGTGCCAGCAGCACGGGGGAGACCCAGTACTTC. Translated, it gives CASSTGETQYF. Variable domain in full (rest from reference TRBV7-9 and TRBJ2-5): DTGVSQNPRHKITKRGQNVTFRCDPISEHNRLYWYRQTLGQGPEFLTYFQNEAQLEKSRLLSDRFSAERPKGSFSTLEIQRTEQGDSAMYLCASSTGETQYFGPGTRLLVL.

The sample holds many counts of this clone. The gene calls are TRBV28 and TRBJ2-3; 7 positions agree with TRBD1. Germline loops: CDR1 MDHEN, CDR2 SYDVKM. CDR3 length equals 15 residues. V was pared by 3 bases and J by 5 bases, with 8 bases of the junction left unmatched. The CDR3 protein is CASSFSDRDGDTQYF. The CDR3 coding sequence is TGTGCCAGCAGTTTTTCCGACAGGGACGGAGATACGCAGTATTTT.

In its sample, this clone was seen a few times. V usage is TRBV7-2 and J usage is TRBJ2-5; 9 nucleotides match TRBD2. After removal of 5 bases from V and 6 bases from J, the junction contained 7 bases not matched to a gene. Germline loops: CDR1 SGHTA, CDR2 FQGNSA. This CDR3 region has 14 residues. CDR3 bases: TGTGCCAGCAGCCCAGCGGGAGGAGGGAAGACCCAGTACTTC. Translated: CASSPAGGGKTQYF. Using reference TRBV7-2 and TRBJ2-5 for the parts outside the CDR3, the full variable domain is GAGVSQSPSNKVTEKGKDVELRCDPISGHTALYWYRQSLGQGLEFLIYFQGNSAPDKSGLPSDRFSAERTGGSVSTLTIQRTQQEDSAVYLCASSPAGGGKTQYFGPGTRLLVL.